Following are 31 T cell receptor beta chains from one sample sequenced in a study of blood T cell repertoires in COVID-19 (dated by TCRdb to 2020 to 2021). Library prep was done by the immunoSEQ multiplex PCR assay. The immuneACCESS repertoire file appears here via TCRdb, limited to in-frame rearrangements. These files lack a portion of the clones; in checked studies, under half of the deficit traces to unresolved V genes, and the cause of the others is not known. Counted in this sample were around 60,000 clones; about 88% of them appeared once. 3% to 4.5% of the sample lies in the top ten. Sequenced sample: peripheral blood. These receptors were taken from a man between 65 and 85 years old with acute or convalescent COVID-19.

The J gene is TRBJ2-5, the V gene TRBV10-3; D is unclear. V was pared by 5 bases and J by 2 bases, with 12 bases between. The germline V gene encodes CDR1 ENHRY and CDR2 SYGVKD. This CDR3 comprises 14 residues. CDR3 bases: TGTGCCATCAGTTCTCTTAATCAGCAAGAGACCCAGTACTTC. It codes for CAISSLNQQETQYF.

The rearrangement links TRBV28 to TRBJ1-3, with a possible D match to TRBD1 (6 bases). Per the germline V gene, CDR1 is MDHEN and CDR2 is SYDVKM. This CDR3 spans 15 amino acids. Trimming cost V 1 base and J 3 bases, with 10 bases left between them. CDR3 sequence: CASSLSGVGGNTIYF. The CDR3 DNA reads TGTGCCAGCAGTTTATCAGGGGTTGGTGGAAACACCATATATTTT.

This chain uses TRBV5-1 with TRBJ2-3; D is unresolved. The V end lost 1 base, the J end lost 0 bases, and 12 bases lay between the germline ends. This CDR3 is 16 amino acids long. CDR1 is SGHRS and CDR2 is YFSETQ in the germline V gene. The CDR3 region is CASSLLGYSSTDTQYF. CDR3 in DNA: TGCGCCAGCAGCTTGCTAGGATACTCTAGCACAGATACGCAGTATTTT.

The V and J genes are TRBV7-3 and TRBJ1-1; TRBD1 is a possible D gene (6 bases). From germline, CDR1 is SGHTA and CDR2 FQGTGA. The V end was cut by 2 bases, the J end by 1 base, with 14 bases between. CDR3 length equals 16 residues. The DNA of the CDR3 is TGTGCCAGCAGCTTATACGGGGGGCGTTCGAACACTGAAGCTTTCTTT. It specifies CASSLYGGRSNTEAFF.

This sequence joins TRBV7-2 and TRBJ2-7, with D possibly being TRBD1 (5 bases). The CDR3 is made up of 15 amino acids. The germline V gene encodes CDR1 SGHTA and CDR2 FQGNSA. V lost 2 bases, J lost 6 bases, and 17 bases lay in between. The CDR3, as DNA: TGTGCCAGCAGCTTAAGGCAGGGTACGTGGAGCGAGCAGTACTTC. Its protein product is CASSLRQGTWSEQYF.

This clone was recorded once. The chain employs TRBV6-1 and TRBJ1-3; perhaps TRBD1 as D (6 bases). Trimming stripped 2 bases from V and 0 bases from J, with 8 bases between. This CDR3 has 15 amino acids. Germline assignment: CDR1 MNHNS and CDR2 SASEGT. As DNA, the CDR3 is TGTGCCAGCAGTGAAAGGACAGCCTCTGGAAACACCATATATTTT. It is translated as CASSERTASGNTIYF.

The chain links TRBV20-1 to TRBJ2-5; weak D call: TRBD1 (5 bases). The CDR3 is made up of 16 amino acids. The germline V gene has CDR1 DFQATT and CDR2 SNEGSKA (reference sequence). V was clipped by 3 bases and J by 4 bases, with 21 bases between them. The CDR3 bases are TGCAGTGCTAGTCCCGACCGGGTCCCTAGGGGAGAGACCCAGTACTTC. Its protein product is CSASPDRVPRGETQYF.

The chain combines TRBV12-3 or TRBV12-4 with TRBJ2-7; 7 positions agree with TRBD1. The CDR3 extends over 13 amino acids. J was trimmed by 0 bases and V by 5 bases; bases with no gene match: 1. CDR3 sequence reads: CASSRDSSYEQYF. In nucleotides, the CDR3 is TGTGCCAGCAGTCGGGACAGCTCCTACGAGCAGTACTTC.

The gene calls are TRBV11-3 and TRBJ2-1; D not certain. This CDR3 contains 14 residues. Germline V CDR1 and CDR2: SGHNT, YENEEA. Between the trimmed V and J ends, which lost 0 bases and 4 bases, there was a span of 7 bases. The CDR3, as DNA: TGTGCCAGCAGCTTAGAGGCAGGTTACAATGAGCAGTTCTTC. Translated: CASSLEAGYNEQFF.

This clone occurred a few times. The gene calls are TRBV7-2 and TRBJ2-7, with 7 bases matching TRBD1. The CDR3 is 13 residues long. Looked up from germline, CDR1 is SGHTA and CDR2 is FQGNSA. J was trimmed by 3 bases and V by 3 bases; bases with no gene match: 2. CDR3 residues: CASSFNRGYEQYF. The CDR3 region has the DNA TGTGCCAGCAGCTTCAACAGGGGCTACGAGCAGTACTTC.

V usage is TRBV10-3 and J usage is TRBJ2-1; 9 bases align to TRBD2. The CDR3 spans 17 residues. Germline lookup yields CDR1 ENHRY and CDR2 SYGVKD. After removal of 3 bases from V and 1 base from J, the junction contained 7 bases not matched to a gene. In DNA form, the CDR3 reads TGTGCCATCAGTGACCATTCAAGCGGGGGGTCCTACAATGAGCAGTTCTTC. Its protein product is CAISDHSSGGSYNEQFF.

CDR3 bases: TGTGCCAGCAGCCCCAGGGGTACGCAGTATTTT. Protein product: CASSPRGTQYF. The V call is TRBV7-9, the J call TRBJ2-3; perhaps TRBD1 as D (6 bases). Germline V gene sequence: CDR1 SEHNR, CDR2 FQNEAQ (reference sequence). The CDR3 consists of 11 residues. Trimming removed 5 bases at V and 8 bases at J, with 8 bases between. The variable domain in full, completed from reference TRBV7-9 and TRBJ2-3, reads DTGVSQNPRHKITKRGQNVTFRCDPISEHNRLYWYRQTLGQGPEFLTYFQNEAQLEKSRLLSDRFSAERPKGSFSTLEIQRTEQGDSAMYLCASSPRGTQYFGPGTRLTVL.

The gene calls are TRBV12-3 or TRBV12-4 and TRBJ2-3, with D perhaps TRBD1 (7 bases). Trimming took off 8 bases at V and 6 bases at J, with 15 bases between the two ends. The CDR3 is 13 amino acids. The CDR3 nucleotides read TGTGCCAGCCAGGGGGGTAGTTGGGATACGCAGTATTTT. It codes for CASQGGSWDTQYF.

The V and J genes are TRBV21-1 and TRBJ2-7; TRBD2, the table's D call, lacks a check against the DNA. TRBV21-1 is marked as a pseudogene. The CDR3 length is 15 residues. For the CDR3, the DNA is TGTGCCAGCAGCAAAAACCAGCGGGGGTCCTACGAGCAGTACTTC. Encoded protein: CASSKNQRGSYEQYF.

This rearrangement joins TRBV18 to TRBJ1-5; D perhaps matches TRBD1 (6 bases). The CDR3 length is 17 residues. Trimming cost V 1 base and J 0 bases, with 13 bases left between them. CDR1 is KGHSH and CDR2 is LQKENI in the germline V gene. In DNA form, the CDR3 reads TGTGCCAGCTCACCACGGACAGCGGCTAATAGCAATCAGCCCCAGCATTTT. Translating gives CASSPRTAANSNQPQHF. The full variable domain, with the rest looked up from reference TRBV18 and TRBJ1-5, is NAGVMQNPRHLVRRRGQEARLRCSPMKGHSHVYWYRQLPEEGLKFMVYLQKENIIDESGMPKERFSAEFPKEGPSILRIQQVVRGDSAAYFCASSPRTAANSNQPQHFGDGTRLSIL.

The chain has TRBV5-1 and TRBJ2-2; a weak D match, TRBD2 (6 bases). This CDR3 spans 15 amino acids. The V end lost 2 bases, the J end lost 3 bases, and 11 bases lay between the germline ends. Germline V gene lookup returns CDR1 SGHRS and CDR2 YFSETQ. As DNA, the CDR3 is TGCGCCAGCAGCTTTGGTGGCGGGGACACCGGGGAGCTGTTTTTT. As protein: CASSFGGGDTGELFF.

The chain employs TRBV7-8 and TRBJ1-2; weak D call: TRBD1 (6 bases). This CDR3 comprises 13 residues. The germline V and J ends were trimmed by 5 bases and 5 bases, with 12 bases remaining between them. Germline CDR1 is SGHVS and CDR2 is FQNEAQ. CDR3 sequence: CASSADRWYGYTF. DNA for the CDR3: TGTGCCAGCAGCGCCGACAGGTGGTATGGCTACACCTTC.

The CDR3 DNA follows: TGTGCCACCAGTGCCTCAGCCGGGGACAGGGCGAACACCGGGGAGCTGTTTTTT. Protein product: CATSASAGDRANTGELFF. V usage is TRBV24-1 and J usage is TRBJ2-2; 9 bases are shared with TRBD1. Germline CDR1 reads KGHDR; CDR2 reads SFDVKD. With V trimmed by 5 bases and J by 0 bases, 9 bases remained unmatched. This CDR3 contains 18 residues.

The CDR3 loop is CASSQGGGNYGYTF. CDR3 nucleotides: TGTGCCAGCAGCCAAGGGGGGGGAAACTATGGCTACACCTTC. The chain carries TRBV3-1 (or the pseudogene TRBV3-2) and TRBJ1-2; a weak D match, TRBD1 (5 bases). The V gene lost 1 base and the J gene lost 2 bases, with 8 bases spanning the gap. CDR1 and CDR2 from the germline V gene are LGHDT and YNNKEL (reference sequence). The CDR3 consists of 14 residues.

CDR3 amino acids: CASSFRVGQPQHF. CDR3 in DNA: TGTGCCAGCAGCTTCAGGGTCGGGCAGCCCCAGCATTTT. This rearrangement joins TRBV7-2 to TRBJ1-5; D is perhaps TRBD1 (5 bases). Germline loops: CDR1 SGHTA, CDR2 FQGNSA. The CDR3 totals 13 residues. V was shortened by 3 bases and J by 7 bases, with 10 bases between the two germline ends.

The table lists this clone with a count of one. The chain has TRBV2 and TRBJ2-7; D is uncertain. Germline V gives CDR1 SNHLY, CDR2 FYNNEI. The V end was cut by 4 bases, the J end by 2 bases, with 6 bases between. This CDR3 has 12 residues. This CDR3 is CASSGLTYEQYF. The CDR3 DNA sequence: TGTGCCAGCAGTGGACTGACCTACGAGCAGTACTTC.

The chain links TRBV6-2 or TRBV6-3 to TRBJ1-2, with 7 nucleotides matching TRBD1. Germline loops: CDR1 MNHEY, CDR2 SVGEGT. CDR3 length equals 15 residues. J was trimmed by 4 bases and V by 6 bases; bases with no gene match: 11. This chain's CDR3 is CASSPPGTASYGYTF. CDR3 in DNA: TGTGCCAGCAGCCCGCCCGGGACAGCTTCCTATGGCTACACCTTC.

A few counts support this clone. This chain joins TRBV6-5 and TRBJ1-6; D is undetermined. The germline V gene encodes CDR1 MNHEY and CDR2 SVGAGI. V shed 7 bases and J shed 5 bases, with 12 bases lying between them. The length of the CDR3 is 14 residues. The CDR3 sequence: CASTPGGHNSPLHF. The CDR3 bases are TGTGCCAGCACGCCAGGAGGCCATAATTCACCCCTCCACTTT.

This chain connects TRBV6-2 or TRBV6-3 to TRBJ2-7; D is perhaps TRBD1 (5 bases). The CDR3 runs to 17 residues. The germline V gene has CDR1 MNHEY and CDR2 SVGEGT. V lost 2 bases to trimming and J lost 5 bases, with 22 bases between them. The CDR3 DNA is TGTGCCAGCAGTTACCATATCCGGGCAGGGCAACAACACGAGCAGTACTTC. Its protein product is CASSYHIRAGQQHEQYF.

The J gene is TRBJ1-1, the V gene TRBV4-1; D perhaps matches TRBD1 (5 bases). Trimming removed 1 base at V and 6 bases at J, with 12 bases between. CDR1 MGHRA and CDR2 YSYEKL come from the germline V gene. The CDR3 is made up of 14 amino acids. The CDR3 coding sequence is TGCGCCAGCAGCCAAGCACCAGGGCGTTCTGAAGCTTTCTTT. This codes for CASSQAPGRSEAFF.

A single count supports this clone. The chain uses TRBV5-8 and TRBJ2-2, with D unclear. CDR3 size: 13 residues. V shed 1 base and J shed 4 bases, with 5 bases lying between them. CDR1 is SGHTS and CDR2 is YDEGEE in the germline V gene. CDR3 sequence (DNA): TGTGCCAGCAGCTTGCGTATCACCGGGGAGCTGTTTTTT. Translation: CASSLRITGELFF.

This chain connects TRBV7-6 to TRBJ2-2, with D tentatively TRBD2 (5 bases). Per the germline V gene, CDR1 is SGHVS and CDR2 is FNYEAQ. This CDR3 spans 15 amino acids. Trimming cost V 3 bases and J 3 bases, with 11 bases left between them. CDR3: CASSFGVEDTGELFF. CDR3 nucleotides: TGTGCCAGCAGCTTCGGGGTAGAGGACACCGGGGAGCTGTTTTTT. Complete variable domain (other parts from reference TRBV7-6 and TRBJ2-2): GAGVSQSPRYKVTKRGQDVALRCDPISGHVSLYWYRQALGQGPEFLTYFNYEAQQDKSGLPNDRFSAERPEGSISTLTIQRTEQRDSAMYRCASSFGVEDTGELFFGEGSRLTVL.

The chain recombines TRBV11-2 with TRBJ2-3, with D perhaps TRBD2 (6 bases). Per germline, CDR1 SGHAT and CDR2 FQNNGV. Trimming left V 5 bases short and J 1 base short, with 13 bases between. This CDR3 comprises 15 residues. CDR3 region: CASSLLAVGTDTQYF. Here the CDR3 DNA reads TGTGCCAGCAGCCTATTAGCGGTGGGCACAGATACGCAGTATTTT.

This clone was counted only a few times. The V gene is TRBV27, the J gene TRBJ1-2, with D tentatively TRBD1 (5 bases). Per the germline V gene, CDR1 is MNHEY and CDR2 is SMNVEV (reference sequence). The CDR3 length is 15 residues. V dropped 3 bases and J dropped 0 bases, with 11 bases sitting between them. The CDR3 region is CASSFRVGPNYGYTF. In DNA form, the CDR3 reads TGTGCCAGCAGTTTCAGGGTAGGCCCTAACTATGGCTACACCTTC.

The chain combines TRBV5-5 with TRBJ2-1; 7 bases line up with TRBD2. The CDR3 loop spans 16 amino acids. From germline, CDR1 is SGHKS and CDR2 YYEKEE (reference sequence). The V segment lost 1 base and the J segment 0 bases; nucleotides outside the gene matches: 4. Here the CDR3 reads CASSLREGSSYNEQFF. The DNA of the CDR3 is TGTGCCAGCAGCTTGAGGGAGGGGAGCTCCTACAATGAGCAGTTCTTC.

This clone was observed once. The CDR3 here is CASSRGTTGGNEKLFF. DNA of the CDR3: TGTGCCAGCAGCCGAGGAACGACAGGGGGTAATGAAAAACTGTTTTTT. The chain joins TRBV4-2 to TRBJ1-4; 9 bases map to TRBD1. The CDR3 length is 16 residues. Germline V CDR1 and CDR2: LGHNA, YNFKEQ. V shed 4 bases and J 4 bases; nucleotides not matched to a gene: 7.